This T cell receptor (beta chain) was captured by sequencing in a study of shared clonotypes between healthy human individuals. The V gene's germline CDR1 is SGHNT and CDR2 YYREEE (reference sequence). This CDR3 comprises 14 residues. V dropped 4 bases and J dropped 7; count of bases not matched to a gene: 7. Sequencing was performed with immunoSEQ multiplex PCR; in TCRdb, only in-frame clones are kept and a portion is missing. The sample lists over a million clones; about 84% were seen once. Material: memory CD4+ T cells from PBMCs. The subset: CD45RA-negative fraction. The source of this sequence is a man between 18 and 35 years old in good health. Some clones in this sample may be carry-over from other donors' samples. V gene TRBV5-4 combines with J gene TRBJ2-1, with 8 positions matching TRBD1. The CDR3 is CASSARQGWNEQFF. The DNA of the CDR3 is TGTGCCAGCAGCGCGCGACAGGGGTGGAATGAGCAGTTCTTC.